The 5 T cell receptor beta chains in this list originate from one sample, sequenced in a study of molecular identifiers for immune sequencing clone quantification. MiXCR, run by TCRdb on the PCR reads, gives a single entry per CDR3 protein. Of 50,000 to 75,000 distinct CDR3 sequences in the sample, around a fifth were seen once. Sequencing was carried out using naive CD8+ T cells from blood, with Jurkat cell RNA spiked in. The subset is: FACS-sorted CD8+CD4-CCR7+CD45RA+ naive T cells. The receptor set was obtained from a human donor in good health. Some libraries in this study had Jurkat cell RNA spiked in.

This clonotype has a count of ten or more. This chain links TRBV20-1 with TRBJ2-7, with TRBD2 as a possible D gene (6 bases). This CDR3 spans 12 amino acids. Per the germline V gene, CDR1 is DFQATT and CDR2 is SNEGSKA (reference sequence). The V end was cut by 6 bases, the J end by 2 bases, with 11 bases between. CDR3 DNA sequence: TGCAGTGCCCGGGGGAGGACCTACGAGCAGTACTTC. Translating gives CSARGRTYEQYF.

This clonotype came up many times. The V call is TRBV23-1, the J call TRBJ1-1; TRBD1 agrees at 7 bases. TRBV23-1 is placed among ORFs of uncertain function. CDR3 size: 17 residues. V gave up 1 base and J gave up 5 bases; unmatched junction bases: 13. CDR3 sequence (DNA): TGCGCCAGCAGTCAATTTGGCCCCGGACAGGTGGGGACTGAAGCTTTCTTT. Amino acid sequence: CASSQFGPGQVGTEAFF.

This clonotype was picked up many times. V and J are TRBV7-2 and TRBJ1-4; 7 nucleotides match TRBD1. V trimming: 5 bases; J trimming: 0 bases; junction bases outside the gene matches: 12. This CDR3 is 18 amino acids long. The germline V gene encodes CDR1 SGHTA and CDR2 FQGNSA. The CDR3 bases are TGTGCCAGCAGCCCACCCCCGTGGCAGGGGGCAACTAATGAAAAACTGTTTTTT. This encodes CASSPPPWQGATNEKLFF. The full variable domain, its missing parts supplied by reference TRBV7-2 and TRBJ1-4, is GAGVSQSPSNKVTEKGKDVELRCDPISGHTALYWYRQSLGQGLEFLIYFQGNSAPDKSGLPSDRFSAERTGGSVSTLTIQRTQQEDSAVYLCASSPPPWQGATNEKLFFGSGTQLSVL.

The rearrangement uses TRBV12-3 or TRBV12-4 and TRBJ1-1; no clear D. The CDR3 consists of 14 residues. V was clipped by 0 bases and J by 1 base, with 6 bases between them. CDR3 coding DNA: TGTGCCAGCAGTTTAGCGCGCCCGAACACTGAAGCTTTCTTT. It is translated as CASSLARPNTEAFF.

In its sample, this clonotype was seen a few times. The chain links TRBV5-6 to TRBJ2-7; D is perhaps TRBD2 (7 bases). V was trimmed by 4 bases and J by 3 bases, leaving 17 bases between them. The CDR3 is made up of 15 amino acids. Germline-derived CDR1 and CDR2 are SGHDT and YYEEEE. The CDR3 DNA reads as TGTGCCAGCAGCCCAGTGGCGGGGGCTAACTACGAGCAGTACTTC. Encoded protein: CASSPVAGANYEQYF.